This entry is about one TCR beta chain. The antigen remains unidentified. The entry originates in a study of cytomegalovirus exposure and HLA in healthy donors. The study's findings and limits: Many donors shared some public TCRs, even though most TCR sequences were rare.

Donors were nominally healthy when sampled, though unrecorded immune exposures were likely. Germline values: CDR1 GTSNPN, CDR2 SVGIG (reference sequence). The V gene lost 4 bases and the J gene lost 2 bases, with 17 bases spanning the gap. The CDR3 has 15 amino acids. Primers for the PCR totalled 60 Vbeta and 13 Jbeta. Here immunoSEQ multiplex PCR was the method, and the copy in TCRdb shows in-frame clones only, minus some. This sample yields some 110,000 clones, of which 70% to 80% are seen a single time; 1.6% belongs to the top ten. This chain connects TRBV30 to TRBJ1-2; possible D gene TRBD1, 6 bases. This clonotype originated in a woman between 18 and 29 years old in good health and CMV-seronegative. Sequencing used PBMCs. The CDR3 here is CAWNRIEGGNYGYTF. The CDR3, as DNA: TGTGCCTGGAACCGCATAGAGGGGGGGAACTATGGCTACACCTTC.